Presented here are 10 T cell receptor beta chains from one specimen sequenced in a study of response to subunit inactivated influenza vaccine. TCRdb used MiXCR to reprocess the RT-PCR reads, holding one entry per CDR3 protein. The sample has about 830,000 distinct CDR3 sequences, under 20% seen once; the top ten hold approximately 11%. The material was PBMCs from blood, obtained 5 to 6 days after vaccination. These receptors came from a man in his fifties who received an inactivated influenza vaccine.

This clonotype was recorded a few times. The CDR3 loop is CASSLREASYNEQFF. In DNA form, the CDR3 reads TGTGCCAGCAGCTTACGGGAGGCCTCCTACAATGAGCAGTTCTTC. V is TRBV5-6 and J is TRBJ2-1, with TRBD2 matching over 7 bases. Unmatched junction bases numbered 2, after V lost 2 bases and J lost 0 bases. The CDR3 length is 15 residues. Germline CDR1 is SGHDT and CDR2 is YYEEEE.

Remarks on this clonotype: The junction and the germline gene differ at one end; a read error may be behind it. The chain has TRBV5-1 and TRBJ2-7; no clear D. Germline V gene lookup returns CDR1 SGHRS and CDR2 YFSETQ. The CDR3 extends over 13 amino acids. CDR3 region: CASSSQVSFEQYF. In DNA, the CDR3 is TGCGCCAGCAGCTCACAAGTCTCCTTCGAGCAGTACTTC.

J is TRBJ1-5 and V is TRBV20-1, with D tentatively TRBD1 (5 bases). CDR1 DFQATT and CDR2 SNEGSKA come from the germline V gene (reference sequence). Trimming shortened V by 3 bases and J by 0 bases, and 9 bases separated the two germline ends. The CDR3 is 14 amino acids. DNA of the CDR3: TGCAGTGCTAGGGGACGGACTAGCAATCAGCCCCAGCATTTT. Amino acid sequence: CSARGRTSNQPQHF.

The chain couples TRBV20-1 to TRBJ2-5; 11 bases align to TRBD2. The CDR3 is 15 amino acids. V was clipped by 4 bases and J by 0 bases; unmatched bases: 4. Germline values: CDR1 DFQATT, CDR2 SNEGSKA (reference sequence). Here the CDR3 DNA reads TGCAGTGCTACCATAGCGGGAGGGCACCAAGAGACCCAGTACTTC. Its protein is CSATIAGGHQETQYF.

The CDR3 DNA is TGTGCCATCAGCGAATCTAGCGGGGGTGGGCGCAATGAGCAGTTCTTC. It specifies CAISESSGGGRNEQFF. The chain couples TRBV10-3 to TRBJ2-1; TRBD2 matches 10 bases. The length of the CDR3 is 16 residues. V shed 6 bases, J shed 6 bases, and the junction held 11 bases outside the gene matches. Germline V lookup: CDR1 ENHRY, CDR2 SYGVKD.

The chain links TRBV9 to TRBJ2-1; TRBD1 aligns across 8 bases. The trim removed 4 bases at V and 8 bases at J, leaving 14 bases unmatched. This CDR3 contains 16 residues. Germline V lookup: CDR1 SGDLS, CDR2 YYNGEE. Here the CDR3 reads CASSLVDRGLGDEQFF. In DNA form, the CDR3 reads TGTGCCAGCAGCTTGGTTGACAGGGGCCTCGGGGATGAGCAGTTCTTC.

The rearrangement joins TRBV9 to TRBJ2-7, with TRBD1 identical over 7 bases. Germline V gene sequence: CDR1 SGDLS, CDR2 YYNGEE. The CDR3 is made up of 15 amino acids. The junction had 8 bases not matched to a gene; V was cut back by 0 bases and J by 5 bases. CDR3 DNA sequence: TGTGCCAGCAGCGTAGGAGGGGGCGCCGCGGACGAGCAGTACTTC. Protein: CASSVGGGAADEQYF.

This clonotype showed up just once. The chain recombines TRBV12-3 or TRBV12-4 with TRBJ2-2; 12 bases agree with TRBD2. The CDR3 totals 16 residues. V dropped 6 bases and J dropped 7; count of bases not matched to a gene: 9. The CDR3 DNA is TGTGCCAGCAGGGTACTAGCGGGGGGATTTTTCGGGGAGCTGTTTTTT. It specifies CASRVLAGGFFGELFF.

The J gene is TRBJ1-6, the V gene TRBV20-1, with D possibly TRBD1 on 5 matching bases. In germline, CDR1 is DFQATT, CDR2 SNEGSKA (reference sequence). Trimming pared 7 bases from V and 8 bases from J, leaving 21 bases between. The CDR3 sequence is 15 residues long. CDR3 nucleotides: TGCAGTGGAAGGGGAACAGGTTTTTTAGATTCACCCCTCCACTTT. Translation gives CSGRGTGFLDSPLHF.

The CDR3, as DNA: TGTGCCAGCAGCCAAGATGGAGGGGCCAGCTCCTACAATGAGCAGTTCTTC. Its translation is CASSQDGGASSYNEQFF. The rearrangement uses TRBV3-1 and TRBJ2-1, with D tentatively TRBD2 (6 bases). Germline V gene sequence: CDR1 LGHDT, CDR2 YNNKEL (reference sequence). The V end lost 0 bases, the J end lost 0 bases, and 12 bases lay between the germline ends. This CDR3 spans 17 amino acids.